The entry below gives a single TCR beta chain sequence along with its context. Antigen: not known. This specimen comes from a study of shared clonotypes between healthy human individuals. Overall study results and limits: The study sampled only blood, and tissue repertoires likely differ.

Some clones are missing from TCRdb's copy, which holds only in-frame ones; the method was immunoSEQ multiplex PCR. This sample carries some 1,100,000 clones, around 78% of them seen once, and the ten largest clones take 0.5% to 0.6%. This CDR3 spans 15 amino acids. Germline CDR1 reads MDHEN; CDR2 reads SYDVKM. Trimming pared 5 bases from V and 4 bases from J, leaving 17 bases between. The sequence was obtained from a man aged 18-30 years in good health. Some clones in this sample may be carry-over from other donors' samples. V gene TRBV28 combines with J gene TRBJ1-2; weak D call: TRBD1 (6 bases). Sequenced input: memory CD4+ T cells from PBMCs. Subset described: CD45RA-negative fraction. This CDR3 reads CASSPHPTGGYGYTF. In DNA, the CDR3 is TGTGCCAGCAGTCCCCACCCGACAGGAGGCTATGGCTACACCTTC.